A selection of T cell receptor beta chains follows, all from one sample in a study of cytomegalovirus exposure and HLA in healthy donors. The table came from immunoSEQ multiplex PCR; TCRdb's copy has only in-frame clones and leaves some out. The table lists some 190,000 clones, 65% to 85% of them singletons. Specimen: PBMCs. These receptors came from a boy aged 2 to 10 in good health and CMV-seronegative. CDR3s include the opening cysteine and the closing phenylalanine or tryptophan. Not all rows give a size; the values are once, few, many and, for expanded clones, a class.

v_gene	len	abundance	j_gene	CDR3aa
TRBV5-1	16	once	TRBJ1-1	CASSPTPGTLNTEAFF
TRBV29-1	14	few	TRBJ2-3	CSVVGQGNTDTQYF
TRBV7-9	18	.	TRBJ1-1	CASSGPGGGSPMNTEAFF
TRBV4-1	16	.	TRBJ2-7	CASSQGTSGVLYEQYF
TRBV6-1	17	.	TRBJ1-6	CASSEGVMRGRSSPLHF
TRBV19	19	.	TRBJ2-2	CASSITPGRLAGVVAELFF
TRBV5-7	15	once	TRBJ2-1	CASSLASGPYNEQFF
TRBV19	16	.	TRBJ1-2	CASSFDRTGANYGYTF
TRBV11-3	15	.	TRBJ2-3	CASSSGQGPTDTQYF
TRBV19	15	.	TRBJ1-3	CASTNPRALGNTIYF
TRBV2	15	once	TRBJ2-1	CASSVSGSSYNEQFF
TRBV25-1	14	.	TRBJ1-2	CASSESGRYYGYTF
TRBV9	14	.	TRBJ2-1	CASSVVESYNEQFF
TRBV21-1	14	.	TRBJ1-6	CASSNPGMDSPLHF
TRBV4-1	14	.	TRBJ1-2	CASSHSGQGLGYTF
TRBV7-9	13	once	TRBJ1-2	CASSPDRGRGYTF
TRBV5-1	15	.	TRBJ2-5	CASGESGRARETQYF
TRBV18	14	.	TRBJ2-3	CASSHGQGTYTQYF
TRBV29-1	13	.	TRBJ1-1	CSVFLPLNTEAFF
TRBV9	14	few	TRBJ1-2	CASSVATSGGGYTF
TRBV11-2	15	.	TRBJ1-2	CASSLGSGTDYGYTF
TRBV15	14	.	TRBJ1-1	CATSTTGGITEAFF
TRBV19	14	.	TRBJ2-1	CASSGTGGYNEQFF
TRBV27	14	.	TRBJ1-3	CASSLTGTGNTIYF
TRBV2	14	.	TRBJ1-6	CASSGEQGNSPLHF
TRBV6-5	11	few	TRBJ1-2	CASSWLGGYTF
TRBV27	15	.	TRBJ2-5	CASSLLAGVQETQYF
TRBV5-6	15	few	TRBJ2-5	CASSSTGTTQETQYF
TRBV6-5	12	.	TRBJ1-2	CASSYRGGGYTF
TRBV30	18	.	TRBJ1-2	CAWSTYAGTGGRPDGYTF
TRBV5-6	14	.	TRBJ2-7	CASSQHGLSYEQYF
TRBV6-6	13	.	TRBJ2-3	CASTSSGTDTQYF
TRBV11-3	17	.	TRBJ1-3	CASSLGVCGGTGNTIYF
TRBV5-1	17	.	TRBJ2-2	CASSSSTSGGYTGELFF
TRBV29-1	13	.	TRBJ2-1	CSVDEGAGNEQFF
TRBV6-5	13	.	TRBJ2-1	CASTPLGGNEQFF
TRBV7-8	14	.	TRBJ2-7	CASKPRDNSYEQYF
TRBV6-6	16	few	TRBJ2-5	CASSYRAGSIKETQYF
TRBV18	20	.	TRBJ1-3	CASSPGRGGSSLGAGNTIYF
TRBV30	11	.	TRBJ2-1	CACDSGTTQFF
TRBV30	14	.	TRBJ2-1	CAWSAEGSYNEQFF
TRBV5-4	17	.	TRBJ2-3	CASSLAGVGAGENTQYF
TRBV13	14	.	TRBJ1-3	CASSFRGTGNTIYF
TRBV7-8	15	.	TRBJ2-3	CASSLNTRSTDTQYF
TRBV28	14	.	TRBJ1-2	CASTSSGDRPSYTF
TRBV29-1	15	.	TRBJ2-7	CSVLLGLAGVYEQYF
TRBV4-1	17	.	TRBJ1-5	CASSQGQGSLSNQPQHF
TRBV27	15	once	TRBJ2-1	CASSLKGWTGNEQFF
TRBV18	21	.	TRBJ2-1	CASSPRARVAGNGESYNEQFF
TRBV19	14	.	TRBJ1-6	CASSIVAGNSPLHF
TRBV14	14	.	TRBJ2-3	CASSQDRGTDTQYF
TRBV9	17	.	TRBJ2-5	CASSVYSSGGGEETQYF
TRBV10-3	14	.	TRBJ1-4	CAISESQGQAKLFF
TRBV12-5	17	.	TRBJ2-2	CASGPGTALFGTGELFF
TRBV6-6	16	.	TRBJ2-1	CASSRPRDRAYNEQFF
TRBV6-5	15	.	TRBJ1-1	CASSYGTGANTEAFF
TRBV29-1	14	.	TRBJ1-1	CSVFPTGPNTEAFF